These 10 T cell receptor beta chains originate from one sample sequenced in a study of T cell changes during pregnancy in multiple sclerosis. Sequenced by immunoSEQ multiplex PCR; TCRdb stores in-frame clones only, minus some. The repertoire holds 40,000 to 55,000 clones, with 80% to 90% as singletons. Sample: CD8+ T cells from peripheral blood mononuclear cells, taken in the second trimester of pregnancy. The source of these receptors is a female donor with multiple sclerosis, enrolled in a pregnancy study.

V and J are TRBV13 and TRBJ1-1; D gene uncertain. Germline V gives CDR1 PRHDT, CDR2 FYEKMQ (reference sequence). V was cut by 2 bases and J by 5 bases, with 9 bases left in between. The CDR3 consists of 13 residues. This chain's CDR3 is CASSLLSYTEAFF. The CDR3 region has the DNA TGTGCCAGCAGCTTATTATCTTATACTGAAGCTTTCTTT.

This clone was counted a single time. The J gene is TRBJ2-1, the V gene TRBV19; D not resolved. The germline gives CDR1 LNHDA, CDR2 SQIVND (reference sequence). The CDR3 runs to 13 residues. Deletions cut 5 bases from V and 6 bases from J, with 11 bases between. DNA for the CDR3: TGTGCCAGTAGTCCGGCGACACCCAATGAGCAGTTCTTC. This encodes CASSPATPNEQFF.

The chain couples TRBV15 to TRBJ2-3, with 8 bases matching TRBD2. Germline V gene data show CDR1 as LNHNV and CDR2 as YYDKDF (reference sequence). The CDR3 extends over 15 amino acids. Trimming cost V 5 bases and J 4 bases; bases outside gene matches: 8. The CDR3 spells CATSPRTGGSDTQYF. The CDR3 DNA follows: TGTGCCACCAGCCCCCGAACGGGGGGGTCAGATACGCAGTATTTT.

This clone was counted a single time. The chain's CDR3 is CASSTPGLAGWNEQFF. In DNA form, the CDR3 reads TGTGCCAGTAGTACACCCGGACTAGCGGGGTGGAATGAGCAGTTCTTC. The chain recombines TRBV19 with TRBJ2-1; 12 nucleotides agree with TRBD2. This CDR3 is 16 amino acids long. Trimming took 4 bases from V and 7 from J; bases not matched to a gene: 8. The germline gives CDR1 LNHDA, CDR2 SQIVND (reference sequence).

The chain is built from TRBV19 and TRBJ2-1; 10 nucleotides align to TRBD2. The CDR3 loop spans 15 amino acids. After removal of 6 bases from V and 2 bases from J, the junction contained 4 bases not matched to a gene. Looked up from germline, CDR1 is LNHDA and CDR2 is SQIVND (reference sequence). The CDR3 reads CASSLAGEAYNEQFF. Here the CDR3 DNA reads TGTGCCAGTAGCCTAGCGGGGGAAGCCTACAATGAGCAGTTCTTC.

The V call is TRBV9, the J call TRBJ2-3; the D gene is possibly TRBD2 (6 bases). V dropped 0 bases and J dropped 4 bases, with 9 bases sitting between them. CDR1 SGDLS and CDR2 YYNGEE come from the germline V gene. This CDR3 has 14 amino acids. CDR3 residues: CASSVAEGSDTQYF. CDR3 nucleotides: TGTGCCAGCAGCGTAGCGGAGGGGTCAGATACGCAGTATTTT. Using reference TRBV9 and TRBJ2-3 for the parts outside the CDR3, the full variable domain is DSGVTQTPKHLITATGQRVTLRCSPRSGDLSVYWYQQSLDQGLQFLIQYYNGEERAKGNILERFSAQQFPDLHSELNLSSLELGDSALYFCASSVAEGSDTQYFGPGTRLTVL.

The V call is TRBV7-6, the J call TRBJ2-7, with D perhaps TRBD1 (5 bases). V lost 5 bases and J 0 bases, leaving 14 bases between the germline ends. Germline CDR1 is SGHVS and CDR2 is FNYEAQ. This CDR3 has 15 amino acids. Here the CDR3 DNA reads TGTGCCAGCAGCCGAGCGACAGCCGCCTCCTACGAGCAGTACTTC. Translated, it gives CASSRATAASYEQYF.

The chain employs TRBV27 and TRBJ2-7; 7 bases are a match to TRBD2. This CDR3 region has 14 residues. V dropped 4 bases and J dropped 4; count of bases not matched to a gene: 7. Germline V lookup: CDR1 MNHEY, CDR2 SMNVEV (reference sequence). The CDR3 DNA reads TGTGCCAGCAGTTGGGCTAGCGGAATGTACGAGCAGTACTTC. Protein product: CASSWASGMYEQYF.

The CDR3 DNA sequence: TGTGCCAGCAGCTTGGGCAGCGGAAGTTACACTGAAGCTTTCTTT. Translating gives CASSLGSGSYTEAFF. The chain employs TRBV5-6 and TRBJ1-1, with unresolved D. Trimming stripped 0 bases from V and 3 bases from J, with 12 bases between. The CDR3 runs 15 residues. Germline CDR1 and CDR2: SGHDT and YYEEEE.

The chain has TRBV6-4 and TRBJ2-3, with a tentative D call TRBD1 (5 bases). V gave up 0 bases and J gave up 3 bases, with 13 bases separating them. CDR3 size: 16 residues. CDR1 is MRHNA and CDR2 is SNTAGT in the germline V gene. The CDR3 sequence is CASSDSDKGATDTQYF. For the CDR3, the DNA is TGTGCCAGCAGTGACTCGGACAAAGGGGCGACAGATACGCAGTATTTT.